Listed here are 29 T cell receptor beta chains from one sample, sequenced in a study of blood T cell repertoires in COVID-19. The assay was immunoSEQ multiplex PCR, and TCRdb's table has in-frame clones only and misses some. Here the sample spans about 150,000 clones, around 86% being singletons. What was sequenced was peripheral blood. Receptors were obtained from a man aged 50-59 years with active COVID-19.

The J gene is TRBJ2-2, the V gene TRBV4-3; 8 nucleotides line up with TRBD2. CDR1 and CDR2 from the germline V gene are LGHNA and YSLEER. Unmatched junction bases numbered 4, after V lost 5 bases and J lost 5 bases. The CDR3 totals 14 residues. The CDR3 DNA reads as TGCGCCAGCAGCATCCGGGGGGGTACCGGGGAGCTGTTTTTT. Its translation is CASSIRGGTGELFF.

The CDR3 DNA reads as TGTGCCAGCAGCTCGAGGGTTGTAAACTATGGCTACACCTTC. Its protein product is CASSSRVVNYGYTF. The chain has TRBV7-2 and TRBJ1-2; D is uncertain. The CDR3 runs to 14 residues. The V gene lost 4 bases and the J gene lost 2 bases, with 11 bases spanning the gap. Germline-derived CDR1 and CDR2 are SGHTA and FQGNSA. Full variable domain (rest looked up from reference TRBV7-2 and TRBJ1-2): GAGVSQSPSNKVTEKGKDVELRCDPISGHTALYWYRQSLGQGLEFLIYFQGNSAPDKSGLPSDRFSAERTGGSVSTLTIQRTQQEDSAVYLCASSSRVVNYGYTFGSGTRLTVV.

The genes are TRBV5-1 and TRBJ1-1, with a possible D match to TRBD1 (6 bases). The CDR3 runs 13 residues. CDR1 SGHRS and CDR2 YFSETQ come from the germline V gene. V lost 5 bases and J 7 bases, leaving 15 bases between the germline ends. The CDR3 reads CASREGGPGEAFF. The CDR3 DNA reads TGCGCCAGCAGAGAGGGGGGGCCCGGTGAAGCTTTCTTT.

The V call is TRBV10-3, the J call TRBJ1-2, with TRBD1 as a possible D gene (5 bases). Trimming took 3 bases from V and 7 from J, leaving 9 bases between them. CDR1 is ENHRY and CDR2 is SYGVKD in the germline V gene. The CDR3 is 12 amino acids. CDR3 in DNA: TGTGCCATCAGTGACAGGGCGGTTGGCTACACCTTC. It encodes CAISDRAVGYTF.

This clone was counted a single time. This chain uses TRBV5-1 with TRBJ1-2; 9 bases map to TRBD1. CDR1 and CDR2 (germline): SGHRS, YFSETQ. V lost 0 bases, J lost 8 bases, and 8 bases stayed unmatched. This CDR3 is built from 15 residues. CDR3 amino acids: CASSLEGVTGGGYTF. CDR3 DNA sequence: TGCGCCAGCAGCTTGGAGGGTGTGACAGGGGGAGGCTACACCTTC.

As DNA, the CDR3 is TGTGCCAGCAGTTACGGCGGGGGAGGCCAGCCCCAGCATTTT. As protein: CASSYGGGGQPQHF. The V gene is TRBV6-5, the J gene TRBJ1-5, with D tentatively TRBD1 (5 bases). Germline V CDR1 and CDR2: MNHEY, SVGAGI. The V end was cut by 2 bases, the J end by 7 bases, with 12 bases between. The CDR3 spans 14 residues.

The V and J genes are TRBV11-2 and TRBJ1-2; 9 nucleotides align to TRBD1. The trim removed 0 bases at V and 8 bases at J, leaving 4 bases unmatched. This CDR3 region has 14 residues. Germline V gives CDR1 SGHAT, CDR2 FQNNGV. The CDR3 protein is CASSLDIGTGGYTF. Written as DNA, the CDR3 is TGTGCCAGCAGCTTAGATATTGGGACAGGGGGCTACACCTTC.

The genes are TRBV5-1 and TRBJ2-3, with D maybe TRBD1 (6 bases). The CDR3 has 13 residues. Looked up from germline, CDR1 is SGHRS and CDR2 is YFSETQ. Trimming removed 9 bases from V and 4 bases from J, with 15 bases in between. For the CDR3, the DNA is TGCGCCACCAGACAGGCCCGGGCAGATACGCAGTATTTT. Translating it yields CATRQARADTQYF.

V gene TRBV6-5 combines with J gene TRBJ1-6, with D uncertain. The CDR3 totals 14 residues. Germline V gene lookup returns CDR1 MNHEY and CDR2 SVGAGI. Trimming shortened V by 7 bases and J by 10 bases, and 17 bases separated the two germline ends. CDR3: CASTIDNSKSPLHF. In DNA form, the CDR3 reads TGTGCCAGCACCATAGACAACTCAAAATCACCCCTCCACTTT.

J is TRBJ1-6 and V is TRBV6-5; TRBD1 aligns across 12 bases. Germline CDR1 and CDR2: MNHEY and SVGAGI. This CDR3 has 15 amino acids. Trimming at V came to 6 bases and at J to 7 bases, leaving 4 bases not matched to a gene. The CDR3 sequence is CASRRDRGRNSPLHF. CDR3 DNA: TGTGCCAGCAGGCGGGACAGGGGGCGAAATTCACCCCTCCACTTT.

This sequence joins TRBV29-1 and TRBJ1-2; 7 nucleotides align to TRBD1. Germline CDR1 is SQVTM and CDR2 is ANQGSEA. The CDR3 is made up of 12 amino acids. V trimming: 5 bases; J trimming: 2 bases; junction bases outside the gene matches: 2. This CDR3 is CSVQDRNYGYTF. The CDR3 DNA reads TGCAGCGTTCAGGACAGGAACTATGGCTACACCTTC.

This chain's CDR3 is CASSLVEGVREQYF. The DNA for the CDR3 is TGCGCCAGCAGCTTGGTAGAAGGGGTTCGAGAGCAGTACTTC. The chain carries TRBV5-1 and TRBJ2-7, with D possibly TRBD1 on 5 matching bases. From germline, CDR1 is SGHRS and CDR2 YFSETQ. The CDR3 length is 14 residues. Trimming pared 0 bases from V and 7 bases from J, leaving 14 bases between.

Turning to this clone: Within the sample, other DNA sequences also encode this same CDR3. V gene TRBV7-2 combines with J gene TRBJ1-5; D might be TRBD1 (5 bases). V was shortened by 5 bases and J by 7 bases, with 12 bases between the two germline ends. The CDR3 is 13 residues long. Germline V gene lookup returns CDR1 SGHTA and CDR2 FQGNSA. CDR3 in DNA: TGTGCCAGCAGCGCAGGGAGGGAGCAGCCCCAGCATTTT. Translating it yields CASSAGREQPQHF.

The chain links TRBV10-3 to TRBJ1-1; TRBD1 might be the D (5 bases). The CDR3 sequence is 15 residues long. The germline gives CDR1 ENHRY, CDR2 SYGVKD. Between the trimmed V and J ends, which lost 4 bases and 1 base, there was a span of 13 bases. In DNA form, the CDR3 reads TGTGCCATCAGTGGGGGCAGGGTAGGGAACACTGAAGCTTTCTTT. Its protein product is CAISGGRVGNTEAFF.

The chain joins TRBV5-1 to TRBJ1-3; D gene unclear. This CDR3 contains 14 residues. The V end was cut by 2 bases, the J end by 0 bases, with 6 bases between. Germline-derived CDR1 and CDR2 are SGHRS and YFSETQ. CDR3 nucleotides: TGCGCCAGCAGCTTACACAGCTCTGGAAACACCATATATTTT. Amino acid sequence: CASSLHSSGNTIYF.

The chain is built from TRBV11-3 and TRBJ1-6; D uncertain. The CDR3 sequence is 14 residues long. The germline gives CDR1 SGHNT, CDR2 YENEEA. V was trimmed by 0 bases and J by 3 bases, leaving 3 bases between them. CDR3 DNA: TGTGCCAGCAGCTTAGACGGCTATAATTCACCCCTCCACTTT. Translating gives CASSLDGYNSPLHF.

The V and J genes are TRBV3-1 (or the pseudogene TRBV3-2) and TRBJ1-2; D is uncertain. Germline V CDR1 and CDR2: LGHDT, YNNKEL (reference sequence). V lost 5 bases to trimming and J lost 7 bases, with 14 bases between them. This CDR3 spans 13 amino acids. The CDR3 DNA reads TGTGCCAGCAGCGTAGGGAGATCTGGTGGCTACACCTTC. Its protein is CASSVGRSGGYTF.

The chain combines TRBV5-1 with TRBJ1-1; D possibly corresponds to TRBD1 (6 bases). Germline CDR1 and CDR2: SGHRS and YFSETQ. The CDR3 has 13 amino acids. V was shortened by 8 bases and J by 10 bases, with 21 bases between the two germline ends. DNA for the CDR3: TGCGCCAGTGCCCAGGGGATCCATGCAGGAGCTTTCTTT. It translates to CASAQGIHAGAFF.

Only one count was recorded for this clone. The chain uses TRBV20-1 and TRBJ1-2; D is perhaps TRBD1 (6 bases). Germline assignment: CDR1 DFQATT and CDR2 SNEGSKA (reference sequence). Trimming took off 3 bases at V and 8 bases at J, with 10 bases between the two ends. The CDR3 has 11 residues. The CDR3 spells CSARGTNGYTF. The CDR3 bases are TGCAGTGCTAGGGGGACAAACGGCTACACCTTC.

In DNA, the CDR3 is TGTGCCAGCAGCGTAGTTGGAGGGAACTATGGCTACACCTTC. Encoded protein: CASSVVGGNYGYTF. The chain combines TRBV9 with TRBJ1-2; D not certain. Germline V lookup: CDR1 SGDLS, CDR2 YYNGEE. The CDR3 is made up of 14 amino acids. The V end lost 0 bases, the J end lost 2 bases, and 8 bases lay between the germline ends.

V gene TRBV5-8 combines with J gene TRBJ2-5, with D perhaps matching TRBD1 (5 bases). Trimming removed 4 bases from V and 4 bases from J, with 20 bases in between. Germline loops: CDR1 SGHTS, CDR2 YDEGEE. CDR3 length: 16 residues. The CDR3 spells CASSVFIKSRGETQYF. Here the CDR3 DNA reads TGTGCCAGCAGCGTATTCATCAAGTCAAGGGGAGAGACCCAGTACTTC.

The chain combines TRBV10-3 with TRBJ2-7, with TRBD2 identical over 12 bases. This CDR3 contains 16 residues. Germline lookup yields CDR1 ENHRY and CDR2 SYGVKD. The J segment lost 4 bases and the V segment lost 4 bases, leaving 8 bases of the junction unmatched. CDR3 bases: TGTGCCATCAGTGGTCTACTAGCGGGGGGACAGTACGAGCAGTACTTC. It codes for CAISGLLAGGQYEQYF.

J is TRBJ1-5 and V is TRBV5-6, with D uncertain. Between the trimmed V and J ends, which lost 0 bases and 4 bases, there was a span of 14 bases. The germline CDR1 and CDR2 sequences are SGHDT and YYEEEE. The CDR3 sequence is 16 residues long. CDR3 nucleotide sequence: TGTGCCAGCAGCTTGGTATCGGCAGGAGGGAATCAGCCCCAGCATTTT. It is translated as CASSLVSAGGNQPQHF.

V usage is TRBV11-2 and J usage is TRBJ2-1; the match to TRBD2 covers 10 bases. There are 13 residues in the CDR3. V shed 5 bases and J 12 bases; nucleotides not matched to a gene: 7. From germline, CDR1 is SGHAT and CDR2 FQNNGV. In DNA, the CDR3 is TGTGCCAGCAGCCATGAACCTAGCGGGGGGCAGTTCTTC. Translating gives CASSHEPSGGQFF.

The V and J genes are TRBV11-2 and TRBJ2-5, with TRBD2 matching over 12 bases. With V trimmed by 0 bases and J by 5 bases, 7 bases remained unmatched. The CDR3 runs 17 residues. Germline CDR1 reads SGHAT; CDR2 reads FQNNGV. This chain's CDR3 is CASSLELAGGPGETQYF. For the CDR3, the DNA is TGTGCCAGCAGCTTAGAGCTAGCGGGGGGGCCGGGTGAGACCCAGTACTTC.

The J gene is TRBJ1-2, the V gene TRBV16; the match to TRBD1 covers 8 bases. Germline V gene sequence: CDR1 KGHSY, CDR2 FQNENV. This CDR3 contains 17 residues. J gave up 3 bases and V 3 bases, and 12 bases lay outside the gene matches. CDR3 loop: CASSHLPGQGAHYGYTF. The CDR3, as DNA: TGTGCCAGCAGCCACCTCCCGGGGCAGGGGGCCCACTATGGCTACACCTTC. Combining the CDR3 with reference TRBV16 and TRBJ1-2 gives the whole variable domain GEEVAQTPKHLVRGEGQKAKLYCAPIKGHSYVFWYQQVLKNEFKFLISFQNENVFDETGMPKERFSAKCLPNSPCSLEIQATKLEDSAVYFCASSHLPGQGAHYGYTFGSGTRLTVV.

The chain links TRBV7-3 to TRBJ2-3; the D is unclear. V shed 5 bases and J shed 6 bases, with 21 bases lying between them. Germline values: CDR1 SGHTA, CDR2 FQGTGA. This CDR3 is 16 amino acids long. Here the CDR3 reads CASSPQHLGRFDTQYF. The CDR3 nucleotides read TGTGCCAGCAGCCCCCAACATCTGGGCCGGTTTGATACGCAGTATTTT.

The CDR3 nucleotides are TGTGCCAGCAGTCCCCAGGACAGAGGATCCGGGGAGCTGTTTTTT. Encoded protein: CASSPQDRGSGELFF. The chain links TRBV6-5 to TRBJ2-2, with a tentative D call TRBD1 (6 bases). The CDR3 is 15 amino acids. Deletions cut 5 bases from V and 6 bases from J, with 16 bases between. Germline V gene lookup returns CDR1 MNHEY and CDR2 SVGAGI.

The chain links TRBV9 to TRBJ2-7, with 9 bases identical to TRBD1. V was pared by 0 bases and J by 5 bases, with 6 bases of the junction left unmatched. The CDR3 sequence is 15 residues long. Germline loops: CDR1 SGDLS, CDR2 YYNGEE. The CDR3 protein is CASSVGGTGTHEQYF. CDR3 DNA sequence: TGTGCCAGCAGCGTAGGCGGGACAGGGACCCACGAGCAGTACTTC.